These 10 T cell receptor beta chains were sequenced from one sample in a study of T cell repertoires in cytomegalovirus infection. TCRdb passed the reads through MiXCR, listing each CDR3 protein once. The repertoire holds some 100,000 distinct CDR3 sequences, with 20% to 25% as singletons. Sequenced input: CD8+ T cells from PBMCs. The origin of the receptors is a human donor in good health (CMV status not recorded). Some clones in this sample may be carry-over from other donors' samples.

The chain recombines TRBV6-2 or TRBV6-3 with TRBJ2-5; 8 nucleotides line up with TRBD2. Losses at the gene ends were 6 bases for V and 5 bases for J; bases not matched to a gene: 20. This CDR3 region has 18 residues. Germline V gene lookup returns CDR1 MNHEY and CDR2 SVGEGT. CDR3 in DNA: TGTGCCAGCAGAACACCCCGGACTAGCAGGGGAGAGCTGGAGACCCAGTACTTC. This encodes CASRTPRTSRGELETQYF.

This clonotype came up many times. The chain couples TRBV25-1 to TRBJ1-5; TRBD1 matches 9 bases. V dropped 2 bases and J dropped 1; count of bases not matched to a gene: 3. CDR1 is MGHDK and CDR2 is SYGVNS in the germline V gene. This CDR3 comprises 16 residues. Written as DNA, the CDR3 is TGTGCCAGCAGTGAAACCGGGACAGGGAGCAATCAGCCCCAGCATTTT. It is translated as CASSETGTGSNQPQHF.

The V and J genes are TRBV4-3 and TRBJ1-2, with a tentative D call TRBD1 (5 bases). Trimming removed 1 base at V and 4 bases at J, with 10 bases between. This CDR3 has 14 amino acids. CDR1 LGHNA and CDR2 YSLEER come from the germline V gene. Here the CDR3 reads CASSQGRGLYGYTF. In DNA, the CDR3 is TGCGCCAGCAGCCAAGGGCGGGGACTCTATGGCTACACCTTC.

This clonotype was observed a few times. The chain links TRBV29-1 to TRBJ2-7; perhaps TRBD1 as D (5 bases). Germline V gives CDR1 SQVTM, CDR2 ANQGSEA. The CDR3 extends over 14 amino acids. Trimming took 1 base from V and 4 from J, leaving 14 bases between them. CDR3 residues: CSVEAEGAPYEQYF. In nucleotides, the CDR3 is TGCAGCGTTGAAGCCGAAGGGGCGCCGTACGAGCAGTACTTC.

CDR3 loop: CASTLGGRAPDTQYF. CDR3 nucleotides: TGTGCCAGCACCCTGGGCGGGAGGGCTCCAGATACGCAGTATTTT. V gene TRBV11-2 combines with J gene TRBJ2-3; 9 bases line up with TRBD2. This CDR3 spans 15 amino acids. Germline CDR1 and CDR2: SGHAT and FQNNGV. V lost 7 bases to trimming and J lost 4 bases; unmatched junction nucleotides: 9.

This clonotype was picked up a small number of times. The CDR3 bases are TGTGCCAGCAGCCACAGACAGGACCAAGAGACCCAGTACTTC. Its protein product is CASSHRQDQETQYF. The chain employs TRBV7-9 and TRBJ2-5; perhaps TRBD1 as D (6 bases). The CDR3 covers 14 residues. The V gene's germline CDR1 is SEHNR and CDR2 FQNEAQ (reference sequence). V lost 5 bases and J lost 0, with 10 bases in between.

Concerning this clonotype itself: Lacking the conserved final phenylalanine or tryptophan, this CDR3 likely reflects a read error. Because the CDR3's place on the DNA is in doubt, the DNA is left out and the CDR3 is given as listed by TCRdb. The J gene is TRBJ2-7, the V gene TRBV7-9. The CDR3 contains 9 residues when both ends are counted. Germline assignment: CDR1 SEHNR and CDR2 FQNEAQ (reference sequence). CDR3 amino acids: CASSLAERG.

This clonotype has more than one count but fewer than ten. The rearrangement uses TRBV13 and TRBJ2-1; 7 nucleotides line up with TRBD2. Unmatched junction bases numbered 14, after V lost 6 bases and J lost 3 bases. Germline lookup yields CDR1 PRHDT and CDR2 FYEKMQ (reference sequence). CDR3 length: 17 amino acids. The CDR3 loop is CASRLPAGTTDYNEQFF. CDR3 nucleotides: TGTGCCAGCAGACTACCCGCCGGGACTACCGACTACAATGAGCAGTTCTTC.

This clonotype was seen at least ten times. This chain links TRBV7-6 with TRBJ2-2; 8 bases map to TRBD2. The CDR3 is made up of 16 amino acids. J was trimmed by 6 bases and V by 1 base; bases with no gene match: 7. Per the germline V gene, CDR1 is SGHVS and CDR2 is FNYEAQ. CDR3 region: CASSLESSGGPGELFF. The DNA of the CDR3 is TGTGCCAGCAGCTTAGAGTCCAGCGGGGGACCCGGGGAGCTGTTTTTT.

This clonotype was recorded at least ten times. This chain joins TRBV6-2 or TRBV6-3 and TRBJ1-1; D possibly corresponds to TRBD1 (5 bases). Between the trimmed V and J ends, which lost 4 bases and 1 base, there was a span of 13 bases. CDR1 and CDR2 from the germline V gene are MNHEY and SVGEGT. The CDR3 has 15 residues. The CDR3 DNA reads TGTGCCAGCAGTTCATCGGGTGGGGGGAACACTGAAGCTTTCTTT. It codes for CASSSSGGGNTEAFF.